This T cell receptor beta chain was observed in a study of post-analysis software for immune sequencing data. Details on this clonotype: Its target is unknown.

Whole-study results and caveats: The study found TRBV5-6, TRBV5-1 and TRBV20-1 among a few TRBV segments more frequent in patients than controls. Significantly lower normalized Chao1 diversity was seen in multiple sclerosis patients than in controls.

Unique molecular identifiers were carried by the TCR beta cDNA libraries. From around 0.96 to 9.9 million T cells, around 500,000 cDNA molecules were obtained. One entry per CDR3 protein, called by TCRdb with MiXCR from the PCR reads. The sample lists over 300,000 distinct CDR3 sequences, around 37% seen once, with 10% to 15% in the top ten. The CDR3 spans 14 residues. Trimming at V came to 3 bases and at J to 4 bases, leaving 2 bases not matched to a gene. Germline V CDR1 and CDR2: SNHLY, FYNNEI. The sequenced material came from blood. This TCR derives from a girl between 10 and 17 years old with multiple sclerosis. The chain is built from TRBV2 and TRBJ2-2; 7 nucleotides line up with TRBD1. The DNA for the CDR3 is TGTGCCAGCAGTGAGAGGGGGCGCACCGGGGAGCTGTTTTTT. This sequence encodes CASSERGRTGELFF.